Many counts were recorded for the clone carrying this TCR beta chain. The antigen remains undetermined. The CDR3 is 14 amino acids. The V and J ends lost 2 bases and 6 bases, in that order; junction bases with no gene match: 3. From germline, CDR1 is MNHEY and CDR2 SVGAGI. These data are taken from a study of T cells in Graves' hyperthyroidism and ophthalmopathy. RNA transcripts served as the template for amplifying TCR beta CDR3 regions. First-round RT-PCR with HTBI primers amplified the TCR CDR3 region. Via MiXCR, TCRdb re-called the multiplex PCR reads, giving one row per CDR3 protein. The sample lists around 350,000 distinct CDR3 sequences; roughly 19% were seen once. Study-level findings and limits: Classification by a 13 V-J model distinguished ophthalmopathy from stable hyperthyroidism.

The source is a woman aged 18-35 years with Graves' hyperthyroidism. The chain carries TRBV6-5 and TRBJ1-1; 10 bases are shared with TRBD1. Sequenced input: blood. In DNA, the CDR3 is TGTGCCAGCAGTTACCGACAGGGGGCCCCTGAAGCTTTCTTT. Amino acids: CASSYRQGAPEAFF.